This TCR beta chain appears in the sequencing data of a study of OX40 agonist ivuxolimab in advanced cancers. Study conclusions and caveats: CD8+ T cells were the subset that, on average, had more expanded clones than CD4+. Clones of CD4+ and CD8+ blood T cells grew by week 6 at doses of 0.1 to 3.0 mg/kg.

Assay: immunoSEQ multiplex PCR; the TCRdb copy retains only in-frame clones and omits some. Of tens of thousands of clones listed, 80% to 85% were seen once; the top ten hold less than 0.55%. Patients were ineligible given autoimmune disease history or systemic immunosuppression. Sampled blood was obtained at baseline, cycle 4 day 1, and cycle 7 day 1. As to this clone: No antigen is known for it.

CDR1 and CDR2 from the germline V gene are MNHNS and SASEGT. With 2 bases clipped from V and 8 bases from J, the junction kept 11 bases outside the gene matches. The CDR3 loop spans 16 amino acids. The sequencing used CD4+ or CD8+ T cells sorted from blood, collected in a trial of the OX40 agonist ivuxolimab. V gene TRBV6-1 combines with J gene TRBJ2-1, with 8 bases fitting TRBD1. This clonotype originated in an adult with an advanced solid tumor such as melanoma, head and neck, liver or kidney cancer. CDR3 in amino acids: CASSEQGAPRVDEQFF. The CDR3, as DNA: TGTGCCAGCAGTGAACAGGGGGCGCCTAGGGTCGATGAGCAGTTCTTC.